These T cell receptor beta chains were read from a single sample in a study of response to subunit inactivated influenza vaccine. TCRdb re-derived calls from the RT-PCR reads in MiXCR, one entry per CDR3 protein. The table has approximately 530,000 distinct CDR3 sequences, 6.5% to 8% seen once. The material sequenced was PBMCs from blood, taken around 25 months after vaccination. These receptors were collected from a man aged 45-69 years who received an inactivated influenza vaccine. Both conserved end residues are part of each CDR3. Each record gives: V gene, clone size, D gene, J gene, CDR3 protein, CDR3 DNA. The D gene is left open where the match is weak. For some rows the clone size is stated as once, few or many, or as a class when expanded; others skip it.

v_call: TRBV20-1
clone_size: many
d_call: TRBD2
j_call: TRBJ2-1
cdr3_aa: CSARSSGAGSSYNEQFF
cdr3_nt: TGCAGTGCTAGATCCAGCGGGGCTGGAAGCTCCTACAATGAGCAGTTCTTC

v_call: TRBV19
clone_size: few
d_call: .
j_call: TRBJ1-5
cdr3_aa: CASTPLRGKSNQPQHF
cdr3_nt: TGTGCCAGCACGCCTCTCAGGGGAAAAAGCAATCAGCCCCAGCATTTT

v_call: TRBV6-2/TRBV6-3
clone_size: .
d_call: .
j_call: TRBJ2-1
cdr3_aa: CASSYMVRAEQFF
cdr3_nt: TGTGCCAGCAGTTATATGGTCAGGGCTGAGCAGTTCTTC

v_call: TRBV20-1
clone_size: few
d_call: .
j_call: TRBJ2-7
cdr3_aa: CSARDMAGISYEQYF
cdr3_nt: TGCAGTGCTAGAGATATGGCAGGGATCTCCTACGAGCAGTACTTC

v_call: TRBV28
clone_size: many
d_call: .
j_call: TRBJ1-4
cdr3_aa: CASSPQGVGEKLFF
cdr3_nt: TGTGCCAGCAGTCCCCAAGGTGTTGGTGAAAAACTGTTTTTT

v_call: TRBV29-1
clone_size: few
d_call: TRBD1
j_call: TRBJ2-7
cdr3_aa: CSVNRGDGYEQYF
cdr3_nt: TGCAGCGTTAACAGGGGCGACGGGTACGAGCAGTACTTC

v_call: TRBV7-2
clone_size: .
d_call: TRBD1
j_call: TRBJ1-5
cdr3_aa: CASSLVPRGINQPQHF
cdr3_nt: TGTGCCAGCAGCTTAGTACCCAGGGGGATCAATCAGCCCCAGCATTTT

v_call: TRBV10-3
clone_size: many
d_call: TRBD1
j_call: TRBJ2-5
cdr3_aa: CATTAGTGGRETQYF
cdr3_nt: TGTGCCACCACAGCCGGGACAGGGGGGAGAGAGACCCAGTACTTC

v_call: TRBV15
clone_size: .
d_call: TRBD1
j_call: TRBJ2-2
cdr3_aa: CATSTWTGNTGELFF
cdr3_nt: TGTGCCACCAGCACCTGGACAGGGAACACCGGGGAGCTGTTTTTT

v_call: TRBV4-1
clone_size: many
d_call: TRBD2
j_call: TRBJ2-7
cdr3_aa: CASSQVLVWTSGGQLYEQYF
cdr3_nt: TGCGCCAGCAGCCAAGTCCTCGTTTGGACTAGCGGGGGGCAACTCTACGAGCAGTACTTC

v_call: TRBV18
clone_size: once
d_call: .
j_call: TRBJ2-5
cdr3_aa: CASSNKAGQETQYF
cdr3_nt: TGTGCCAGCTCGAACAAGGCAGGGCAAGAGACCCAGTACTTC

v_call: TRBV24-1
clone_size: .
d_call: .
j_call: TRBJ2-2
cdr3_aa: CATRTNRASTGELFF
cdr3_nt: TGTGCCACCCGTACCAACAGGGCCAGCACCGGGGAGCTGTTTTTT

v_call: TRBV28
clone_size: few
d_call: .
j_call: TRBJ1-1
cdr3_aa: CASSLWQRGTEAFF
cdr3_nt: TGTGCCAGCAGTCTCTGGCAGCGGGGCACTGAAGCTTTCTTT

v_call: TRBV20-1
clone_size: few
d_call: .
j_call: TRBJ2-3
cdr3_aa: CSAMALQGGTDTQYF
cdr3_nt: TGCAGTGCTATGGCGCTGCAGGGTGGCACAGATACGCAGTATTTT

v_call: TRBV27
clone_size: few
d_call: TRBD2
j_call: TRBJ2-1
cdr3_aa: CASTPLGLAGHNEQFF
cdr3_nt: TGTGCCAGCACCCCCTTGGGGCTAGCGGGGCACAATGAGCAGTTCTTC

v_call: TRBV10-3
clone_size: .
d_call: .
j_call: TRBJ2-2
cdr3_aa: CASLDIKSDTGDLFF
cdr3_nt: TGTGCCAGCCTTGATATAAAGTCGGACACCGGGGATCTGTTTTTT

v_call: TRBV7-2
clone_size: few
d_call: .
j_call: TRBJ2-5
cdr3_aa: CASSFDARVQETQYF
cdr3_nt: TGTGCCAGCAGCTTTGACGCGCGGGTTCAAGAGACCCAGTACTTC

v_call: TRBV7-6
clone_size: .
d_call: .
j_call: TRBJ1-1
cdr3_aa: CASGKTDLNTEAFF
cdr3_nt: TGTGCCAGCGGCAAGACAGACCTGAACACTGAAGCTTTCTTT

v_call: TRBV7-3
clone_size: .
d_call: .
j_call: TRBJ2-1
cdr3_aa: CASSVASRNEQFF
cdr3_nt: TGTGCCAGCAGCGTGGCTAGTCGCAATGAGCAGTTCTTC

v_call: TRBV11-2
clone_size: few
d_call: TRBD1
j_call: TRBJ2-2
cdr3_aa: CASNRGVETGELFF
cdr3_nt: TGTGCCAGCAACAGGGGAGTGGAGACCGGGGAGCTGTTTTTT

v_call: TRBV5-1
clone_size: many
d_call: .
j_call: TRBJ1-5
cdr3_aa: CASSLAGKNNQPQHF
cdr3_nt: TGCGCCAGCAGCTTGGCCGGGAAGAACAATCAGCCCCAGCATTTT

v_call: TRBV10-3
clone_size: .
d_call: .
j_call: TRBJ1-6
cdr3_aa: CAISESVGSYNSPLHF
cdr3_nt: TGTGCCATCAGTGAGTCGGTGGGCTCCTATAATTCACCCCTCCACTTT

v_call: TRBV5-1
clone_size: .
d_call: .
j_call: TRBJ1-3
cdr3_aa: CASSVSDSGSGNTIYF
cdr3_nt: TGCGCCAGCAGCGTATCAGACAGTGGCTCTGGAAACACCATATATTTT

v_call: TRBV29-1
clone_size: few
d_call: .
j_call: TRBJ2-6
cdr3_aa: CSVRESGANVLTF
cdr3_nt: TGCAGCGTAAGGGAGTCTGGGGCCAACGTCCTGACTTTC

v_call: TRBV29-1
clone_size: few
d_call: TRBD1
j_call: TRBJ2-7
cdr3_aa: CSVVRTGGPYEQYF
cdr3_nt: TGCAGCGTGGTGAGGACAGGGGGCCCCTACGAGCAGTACTTC

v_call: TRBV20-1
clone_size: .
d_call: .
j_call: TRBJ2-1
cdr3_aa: CSARALVSYNEQFF
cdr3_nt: TGCAGTGCTAGAGCCCTAGTATCCTACAATGAGCAGTTCTTC

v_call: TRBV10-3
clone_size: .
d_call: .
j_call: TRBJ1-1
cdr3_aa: CAIRVSLENRYTEAFF
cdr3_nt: TGTGCCATCAGAGTCTCGCTAGAGAACAGGTACACTGAAGCTTTCTTT

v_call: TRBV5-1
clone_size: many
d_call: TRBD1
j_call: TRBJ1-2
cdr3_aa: CASSSTGTGGGGYTF
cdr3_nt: TGCGCCAGCAGCTCGACCGGGACAGGGGGCGGCGGCTACACCTTC

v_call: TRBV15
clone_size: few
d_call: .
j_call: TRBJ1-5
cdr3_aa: CATSVVRGGQPQHF
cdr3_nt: TGTGCCACCAGCGTTGTCCGGGGCGGTCAGCCCCAGCATTTT

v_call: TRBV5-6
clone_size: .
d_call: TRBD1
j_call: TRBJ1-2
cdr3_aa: CASSLPGQVFGYTF
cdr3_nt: TGTGCCAGCAGCCTGCCGGGACAGGTTTTTGGCTACACCTTC

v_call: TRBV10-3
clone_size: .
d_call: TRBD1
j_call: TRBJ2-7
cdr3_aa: CAVRGGQEYEQYF
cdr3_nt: TGTGCCGTCAGAGGGGGACAGGAGTACGAGCAGTACTTC

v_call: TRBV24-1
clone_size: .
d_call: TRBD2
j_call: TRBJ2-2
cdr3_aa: CATSDLLAGPNTGELFF
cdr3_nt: TGTGCCACCAGTGACCTCTTAGCGGGGCCGAACACCGGGGAGCTGTTTTTT

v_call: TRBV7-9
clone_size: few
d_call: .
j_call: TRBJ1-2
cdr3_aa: CASSLDGFSGYTF
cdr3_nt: TGTGCCAGCAGCTTAGACGGGTTCTCTGGCTACACCTTC

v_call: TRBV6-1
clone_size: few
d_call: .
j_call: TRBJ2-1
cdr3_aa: CASTPAGSYNEQFF
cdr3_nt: TGTGCCAGCACCCCGGCGGGCTCCTACAATGAGCAGTTCTTC

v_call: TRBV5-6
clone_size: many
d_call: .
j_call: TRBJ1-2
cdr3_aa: CASSRDRRDYTF
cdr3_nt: TGTGCCAGCAGTCGAGACAGGCGGGACTACACCTTC

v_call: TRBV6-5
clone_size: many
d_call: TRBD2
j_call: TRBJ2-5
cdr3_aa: CASSYLGGRRAETQYF
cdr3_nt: TGTGCCAGCAGTTACTTGGGGGGGAGGAGGGCGGAGACCCAGTACTTC

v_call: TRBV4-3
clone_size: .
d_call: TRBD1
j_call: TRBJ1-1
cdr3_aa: CASSQHAGGAAEAFF
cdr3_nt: TGCGCCAGCAGCCAACACGCAGGGGGCGCGGCTGAAGCTTTCTTT

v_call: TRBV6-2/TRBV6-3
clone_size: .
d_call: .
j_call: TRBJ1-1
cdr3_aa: CASRAPTGTGPREAFF
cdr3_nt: TGTGCCAGCAGAGCACCCACAGGGACCGGGCCCCGTGAAGCTTTCTTT

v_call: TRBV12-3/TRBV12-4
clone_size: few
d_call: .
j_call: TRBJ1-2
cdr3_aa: CASNPSSSSYGYTF
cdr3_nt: TGTGCCAGCAATCCCTCTTCAAGCTCCTATGGCTACACCTTC

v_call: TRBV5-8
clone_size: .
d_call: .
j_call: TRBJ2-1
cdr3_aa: CASSLGQFLYNEQFF
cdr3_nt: TGTGCCAGCAGCTTGGGTCAGTTCCTCTACAATGAGCAGTTCTTC

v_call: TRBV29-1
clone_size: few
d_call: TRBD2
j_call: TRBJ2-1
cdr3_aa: CSARGLAGGGEQFF
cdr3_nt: TGCAGCGCCCGAGGACTAGCGGGAGGGGGTGAGCAGTTCTTC

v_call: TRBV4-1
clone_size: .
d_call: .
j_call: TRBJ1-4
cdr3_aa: CASSPMAGGQTNEKLFF
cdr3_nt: TGCGCCAGCAGCCCAATGGCGGGCGGTCAAACCAATGAAAAACTGTTTTTT

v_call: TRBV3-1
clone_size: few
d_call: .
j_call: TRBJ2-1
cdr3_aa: CASSQEVAGYEQFF
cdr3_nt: TGTGCCAGCAGCCAAGAAGTTGCGGGATATGAGCAGTTCTTC

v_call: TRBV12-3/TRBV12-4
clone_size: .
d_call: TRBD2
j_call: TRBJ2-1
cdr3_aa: CASSSSRGGPSYNEQFF
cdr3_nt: TGTGCCAGCAGTTCCTCCCGCGGGGGGCCCTCCTACAATGAGCAGTTCTTC

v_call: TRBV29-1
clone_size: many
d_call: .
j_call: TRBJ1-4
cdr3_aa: CSVDRGGTGQLFF
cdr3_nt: TGCAGCGTTGATCGGGGAGGGACCGGGCAACTGTTTTTT

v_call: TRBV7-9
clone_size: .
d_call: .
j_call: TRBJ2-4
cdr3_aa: CASTLWVRDEGKNIQYF
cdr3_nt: TGTGCCAGCACCCTGTGGGTCAGGGATGAGGGGAAAAACATTCAGTACTTC

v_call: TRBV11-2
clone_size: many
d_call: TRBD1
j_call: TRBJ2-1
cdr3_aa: CASSLGDRINEQFF
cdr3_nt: TGTGCCAGCAGTTTAGGGGACAGGATAAATGAGCAGTTCTTC

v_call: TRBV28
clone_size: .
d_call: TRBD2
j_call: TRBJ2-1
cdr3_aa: CASSLLLAGGSEQFF
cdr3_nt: TGTGCCAGCAGTTTATTACTAGCGGGAGGGAGTGAGCAGTTCTTC

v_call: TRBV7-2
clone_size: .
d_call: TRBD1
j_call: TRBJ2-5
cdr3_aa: CASSLAPLDRGLSQETQYF
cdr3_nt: TGTGCCAGCAGCTTAGCGCCGTTAGACAGGGGGTTATCTCAAGAGACCCAGTACTTC

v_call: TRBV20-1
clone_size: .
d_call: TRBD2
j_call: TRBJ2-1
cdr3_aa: CSAKKRGSYNEQFF
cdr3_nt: TGCAGTGCTAAGAAGCGGGGCTCCTACAATGAGCAGTTCTTC

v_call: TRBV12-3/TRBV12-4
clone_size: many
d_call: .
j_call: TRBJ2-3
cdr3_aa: CASSSTSYTQYF
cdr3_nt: TGTGCCAGCAGTTCGACCTCCTATACGCAGTATTTT

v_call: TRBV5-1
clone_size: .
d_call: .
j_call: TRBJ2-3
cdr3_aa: CASSLGSSRDTQYF
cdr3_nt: TGCGCCAGCAGCTTGGGGAGTTCTCGGGATACGCAGTATTTT

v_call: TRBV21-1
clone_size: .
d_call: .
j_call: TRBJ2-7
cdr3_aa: CASSTPYEQYF
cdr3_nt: TGTGCCAGCAGCACCCCCTACGAGCAGTACTTC

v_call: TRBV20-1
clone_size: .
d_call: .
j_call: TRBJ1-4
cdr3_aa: CSARLGGTNEKLFF
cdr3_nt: TGCAGTGCCAGACTAGGCGGGACTAATGAAAAACTGTTTTTT

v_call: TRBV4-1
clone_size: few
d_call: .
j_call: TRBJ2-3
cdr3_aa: CASSQRTGTDTQYF
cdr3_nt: TGCGCCAGCAGCCAACGGACAGGCACAGATACGCAGTATTTT

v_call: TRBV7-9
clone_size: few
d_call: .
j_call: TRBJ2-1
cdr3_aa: CASSFGGRGLEQFF
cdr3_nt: TGTGCCAGCAGCTTCGGGGGACGGGGGCTTGAGCAGTTCTTC

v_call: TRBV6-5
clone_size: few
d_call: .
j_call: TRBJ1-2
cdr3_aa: CASRNRDGYTF
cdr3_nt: TGTGCCAGCAGAAACAGGGATGGCTACACCTTC

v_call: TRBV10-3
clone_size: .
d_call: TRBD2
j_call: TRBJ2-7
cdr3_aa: CAISDPSGRNEQYF
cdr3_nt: TGTGCCATCAGTGATCCAAGCGGGAGGAACGAGCAGTACTTC

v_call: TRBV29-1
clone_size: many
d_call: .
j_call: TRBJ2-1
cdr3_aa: CSVLRGDSYNEQFF
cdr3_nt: TGCAGCGTTTTGCGCGGCGATTCCTACAATGAGCAGTTCTTC

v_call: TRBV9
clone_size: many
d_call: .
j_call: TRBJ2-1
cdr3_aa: CASSEETAGNEQFF
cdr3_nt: TGTGCCAGCAGTGAAGAGACTGCGGGAAATGAGCAGTTCTTC